This record concerns one T cell receptor (beta chain) sequence. Its antigen is not identified. Use of 60 Vbeta and 13 Jbeta primers characterized the PCR. Sequencing used immunoSEQ multiplex PCR; TCRdb keeps in-frame clones, though not all of them. The table shows around 170,000 clones, with roughly four fifths occurring only once. The sample originates from a study of cytomegalovirus exposure and HLA in healthy donors. General study points: In a later analysis, HLA-associated beta chains showed higher expansion and lower generation probabilities than comparable chains. Segments of the TCR beta V type were, in most cases, productive about 87% or about 30% of the time in an earlier analysis.

This CDR3 is 15 amino acids long. The V gene lost 4 bases and the J gene lost 3 bases, with 12 bases spanning the gap. Germline V gene lookup returns CDR1 SGHTA and CDR2 FQGNSA. The sequence came from a woman between 45 and 60 years old in good health and CMV-seronegative. Sequenced sample: PBMCs. The rearrangement uses TRBV7-2 and TRBJ1-4; D possibly corresponds to TRBD1 (6 bases). The CDR3 loop reads CASSWSGHPNEKLFF. Here the CDR3 DNA reads TGTGCCAGCAGCTGGTCGGGACACCCTAATGAAAAACTGTTTTTT.